This T cell receptor (beta chain) was sequenced for a study of blood T cell repertoires in COVID-19. Study as a whole: The samples span acute and convalescent COVID-19 from the United States, Italy and Spain. Nucleic acid was either cDNA or gDNA, and it came from T cells, B-cell-depleted T cells, or PBMCs.

The CDR3 is made up of 15 amino acids. V gave up 4 bases and J gave up 8 bases; unmatched junction bases: 9. Germline lookup yields CDR1 SGDLS and CDR2 YYNGEE. Per the original data handling: Estimation of nucleated cell counts relied on the amplification of reference gene primers. Produced via immunoSEQ multiplex PCR; TCRdb's table is partial and in-frame only. V and J calls and clone size follow that table, whereas D and trimming were derived from the DNA. The table lists some 62,000 clones, 70% to 80% of them singletons. The TCR originated in a man aged 55 to 70 with acute or convalescent COVID-19. Sequencing input: peripheral blood. The V call is TRBV9, the J call TRBJ2-1; 10 bases line up with TRBD2. CDR3: CASSPRASGSHEQFF. DNA of the CDR3: TGTGCCAGCAGCCCCCGGGCTAGCGGGAGTCATGAGCAGTTCTTC.